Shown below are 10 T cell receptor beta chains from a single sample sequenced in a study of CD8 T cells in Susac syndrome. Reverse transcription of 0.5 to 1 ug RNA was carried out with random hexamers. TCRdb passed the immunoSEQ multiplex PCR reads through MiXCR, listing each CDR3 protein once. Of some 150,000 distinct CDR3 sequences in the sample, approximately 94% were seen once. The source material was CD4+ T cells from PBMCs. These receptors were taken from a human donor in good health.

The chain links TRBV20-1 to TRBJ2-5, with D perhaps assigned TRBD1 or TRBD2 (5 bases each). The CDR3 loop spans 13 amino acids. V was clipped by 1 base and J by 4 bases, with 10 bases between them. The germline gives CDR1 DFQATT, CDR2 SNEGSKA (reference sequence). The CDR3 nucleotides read TGCAGTGCTAGAGGGGGCCGGGGAGAGACCCAGTACTTC. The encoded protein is CSARGGRGETQYF.

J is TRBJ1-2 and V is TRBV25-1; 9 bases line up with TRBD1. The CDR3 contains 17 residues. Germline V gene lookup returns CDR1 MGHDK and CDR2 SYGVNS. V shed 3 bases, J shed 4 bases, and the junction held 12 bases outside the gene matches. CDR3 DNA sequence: TGTGCCAGCAGTGATAACAAGGGGCCGGGACAGGGCTATGGCTACACCTTC. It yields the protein CASSDNKGPGQGYGYTF.

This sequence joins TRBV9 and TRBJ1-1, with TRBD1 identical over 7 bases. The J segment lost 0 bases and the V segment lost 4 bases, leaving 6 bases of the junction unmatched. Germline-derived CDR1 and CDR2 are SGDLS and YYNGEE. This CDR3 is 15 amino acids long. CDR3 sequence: CASSPSGQLNTEAFF. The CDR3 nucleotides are TGTGCCAGCAGCCCTTCGGGACAGCTGAACACTGAAGCTTTCTTT.

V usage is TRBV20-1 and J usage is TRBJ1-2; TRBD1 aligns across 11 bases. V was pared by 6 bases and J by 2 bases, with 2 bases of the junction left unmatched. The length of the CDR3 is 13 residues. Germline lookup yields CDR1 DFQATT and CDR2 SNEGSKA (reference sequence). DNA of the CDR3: TGCAGTGCAAGGGACAGGGGGAACTATGGCTACACCTTC. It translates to CSARDRGNYGYTF.

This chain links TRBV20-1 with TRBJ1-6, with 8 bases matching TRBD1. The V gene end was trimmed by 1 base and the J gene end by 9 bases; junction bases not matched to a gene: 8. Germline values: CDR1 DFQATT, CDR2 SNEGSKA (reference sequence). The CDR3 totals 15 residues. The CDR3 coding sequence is TGCAGTGCTAGAGGGGTGGGGACAGGAGGTTCACCCCTCCACTTT. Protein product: CSARGVGTGGSPLHF.

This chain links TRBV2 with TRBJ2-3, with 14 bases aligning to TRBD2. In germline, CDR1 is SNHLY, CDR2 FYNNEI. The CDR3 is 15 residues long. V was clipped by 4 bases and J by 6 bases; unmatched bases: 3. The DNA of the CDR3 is TGTGCCAGCAGTGCGGGACTAGCGGGAGTGGATACGCAGTATTTT. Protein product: CASSAGLAGVDTQYF.

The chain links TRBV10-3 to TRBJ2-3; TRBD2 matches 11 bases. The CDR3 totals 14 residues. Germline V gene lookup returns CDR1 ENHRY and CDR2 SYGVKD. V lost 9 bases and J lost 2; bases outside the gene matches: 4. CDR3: CAILAGALTDTQYF. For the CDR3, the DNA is TGTGCCATACTAGCGGGAGCCCTCACAGATACGCAGTATTTT.

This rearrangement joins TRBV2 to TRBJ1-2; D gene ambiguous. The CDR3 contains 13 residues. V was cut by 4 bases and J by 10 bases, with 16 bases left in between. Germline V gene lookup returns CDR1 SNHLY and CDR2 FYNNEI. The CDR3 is CASSVSGSIVYTF. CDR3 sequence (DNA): TGTGCCAGCAGTGTTAGCGGATCCATAGTCTACACCTTC.

DNA of the CDR3: TGTGCCAGTATGGGGGGGAGGGCCGCGAACACCGGGGAGCTGTTTTTT. It translates to CASMGGRAANTGELFF. The rearrangement uses TRBV19 and TRBJ2-2, with 7 bases matching TRBD2. Germline CDR1 and CDR2: LNHDA and SQIVND (reference sequence). This CDR3 has 16 residues. Trimming at V came to 7 bases and at J to 0 bases, leaving 8 bases not matched to a gene.

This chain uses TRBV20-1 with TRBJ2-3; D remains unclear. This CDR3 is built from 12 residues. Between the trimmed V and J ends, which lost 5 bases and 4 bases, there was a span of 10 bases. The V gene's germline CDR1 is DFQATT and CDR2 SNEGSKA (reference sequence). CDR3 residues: CSAPGTADTQYF. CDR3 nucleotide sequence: TGCAGTGCTCCTGGTACGGCAGATACGCAGTATTTT.